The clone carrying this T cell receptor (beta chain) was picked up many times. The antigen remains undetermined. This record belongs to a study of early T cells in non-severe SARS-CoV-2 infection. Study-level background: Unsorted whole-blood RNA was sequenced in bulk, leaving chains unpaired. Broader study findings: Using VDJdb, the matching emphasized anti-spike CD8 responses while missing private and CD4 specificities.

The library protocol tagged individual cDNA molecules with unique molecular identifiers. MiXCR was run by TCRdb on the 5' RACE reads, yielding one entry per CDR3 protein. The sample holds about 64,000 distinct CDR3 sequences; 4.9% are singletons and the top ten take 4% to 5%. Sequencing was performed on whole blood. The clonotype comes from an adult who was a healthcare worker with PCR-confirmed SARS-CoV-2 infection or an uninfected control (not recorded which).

The DNA of the CDR3 is TGCAGTGCCCTGAGAGAAGCTGGGACTAGCGGAGCCTACGAGCAGTACTTC. Translation gives CSALREAGTSGAYEQYF. The chain joins TRBV20-1 to TRBJ2-7; 11 bases match TRBD2. V shed 6 bases and J 2 bases; nucleotides not matched to a gene: 15. Germline V gene data show CDR1 as DFQATT and CDR2 as SNEGSKA (reference sequence). The CDR3 runs 17 residues.